The 20 T cell receptor beta chains in this list originate from one sample, sequenced in a study of beta chain features in type 1 diabetes. All of the isolated RNA was reverse transcribed, so expressed TCRB transcripts were sequenced. Clones were sequenced by immunoSEQ multiplex PCR, and TCRdb holds only the in-frame ones, with some missing. The top ten hold roughly 0.038% of the sample, which has 350,000 to 450,000 clones, 11% to 15% seen once. The sequencing sample was made of naive CD4+ T cells from blood. The receptors originated from a young man in good health.

This rearrangement joins TRBV6-6 to TRBJ1-6, with no clear D. Trimming removed 0 bases from V and 7 bases from J, with 10 bases in between. Germline V gives CDR1 MNHNY, CDR2 SVGAGI (reference sequence). This CDR3 is built from 15 residues. CDR3 DNA sequence: TGTGCCAGCAGTTACTCGCAGCAGTGGAATTCACCCCTCCACTTT. Its protein is CASSYSQQWNSPLHF.

This clone was picked up many times. The chain employs TRBV23-1 and TRBJ2-6; D call uncertain. TRBV23-1 is an ORF, with its function uncertain. This CDR3 contains 15 residues. Trimming stripped 4 bases from V and 2 bases from J, with 9 bases between. CDR3: CASSPRPTGANVLTF. In nucleotides, the CDR3 is TGCGCCAGCAGTCCACGGCCAACTGGGGCCAACGTCCTGACTTTC.

This clone was seen only a few times. The chain links TRBV28 to TRBJ1-1; no firm D call. The V end was cut by 10 bases, the J end by 1 base, with 19 bases between. Per the germline V gene, CDR1 is MDHEN and CDR2 is SYDVKM. CDR3 length equals 15 residues. CDR3: CATQSSGMGNTEAFF. CDR3 nucleotide sequence: TGTGCCACCCAATCCTCCGGGATGGGGAACACTGAAGCTTTCTTT.

Notes on this clone: A single base separates this from a much larger clone, so it may be a read error. Other DNA sequences in the sample encode the same CDR3. This chain joins TRBV30 and TRBJ1-3; D uncertain. Germline V CDR1 and CDR2: GTSNPN, SVGIG (reference sequence). V was pared by 1 base and J by 4 bases, with 2 bases between. This CDR3 contains 11 residues. The CDR3 nucleotides read TGTGCCTGGAGTGGGGGAAACACCATATATTTT. Its protein is CAWSGGNTIYF.

The table lists this clone with a few counts. The chain uses TRBV7-8 and TRBJ2-7; D call uncertain. The CDR3 has 13 amino acids. Trimming left V 2 bases short and J 2 bases short, with 7 bases between. CDR1 and CDR2 from the germline V gene are SGHVS and FQNEAQ. The CDR3 here is CASSLRFTYEQYF. The DNA of the CDR3 is TGTGCCAGCAGCTTAAGGTTTACCTACGAGCAGTACTTC.

As for this clone: At one boundary the junction diverges from the germline segment, which might be a read error. The J gene is TRBJ2-7, the V gene TRBV6-1; 8 nucleotides match TRBD1. This CDR3 is built from 18 residues. Looked up from germline, CDR1 is MNHNS and CDR2 is SASEGT. The CDR3, as DNA: TGTGCCAGCAGTCAAGCGTATCCCGGGACAGGAATCTCCTACGAGCAGTACTTC. It codes for CASSQAYPGTGISYEQYF.

The chain recombines TRBV19 with TRBJ2-2; no definite D call. Looked up from germline, CDR1 is LNHDA and CDR2 is SQIVND (reference sequence). The CDR3 extends over 14 amino acids. Trimming took off 6 bases at V and 7 bases at J, with 15 bases between the two ends. The CDR3 bases are TGTGCCAGTAGGTACCGGGTCGAAATCGGGGAGCTGTTTTTT. Protein: CASRYRVEIGELFF.

The V gene is TRBV19, the J gene TRBJ1-6; D unclear. The CDR3 has 12 residues. V lost 5 bases and J 7 bases, leaving 6 bases between the germline ends. Germline V gene sequence: CDR1 LNHDA, CDR2 SQIVND (reference sequence). The CDR3 DNA is TGTGCCAGTAGTGTCCTGAATTCACCCCTCCACTTT. This encodes CASSVLNSPLHF.

This clone was counted between two and nine times. The chain recombines TRBV4-3 with TRBJ2-2; possibly TRBD1 or TRBD2 for D (5 bases each). CDR3 size: 16 residues. Germline V gene sequence: CDR1 LGHNA, CDR2 YSLEER. V lost 3 bases and J 7 bases, leaving 18 bases between the germline ends. CDR3 residues: CASSHLGTALGGELFF. In DNA, the CDR3 is TGCGCCAGCAGCCATCTCGGGACGGCTTTAGGCGGGGAGCTGTTTTTT.

V and J are TRBV19 and TRBJ2-6; the D is unclear. V shed 4 bases and J shed 3 bases, with 4 bases lying between them. The CDR3 contains 13 residues. Germline CDR1 LNHDA, CDR2 SQIVND (reference sequence). The CDR3 loop is CASSTLGANVLTF. In DNA form, the CDR3 reads TGTGCCAGTAGTACGCTTGGGGCCAACGTCCTGACTTTC.

V gene TRBV4-1 combines with J gene TRBJ2-5; D unclear. The closer fit of TRBJ2-7 to the DNA end suggests the J call may be wrong. The CDR3 loop spans 15 amino acids. From germline, CDR1 is MGHRA and CDR2 YSYEKL. CDR3 in DNA: TGCGCCAGCAGCCAAGATTTAGGAAACTCCTACGAGCAGTACTTC. It is translated as CASSQDLGNSYEQYF.

This clone was counted between two and nine times. The chain is built from TRBV4-3 and TRBJ2-5, with no clear D. The CDR3 loop spans 14 amino acids. Trimming pared 0 bases from V and 5 bases from J, leaving 10 bases between. CDR1 and CDR2 (germline): LGHNA, YSLEER. The CDR3 here is CASSQDRQFETQYF. The CDR3 nucleotides are TGCGCCAGCAGCCAAGATAGGCAATTCGAGACCCAGTACTTC.

This clone has a handful of counts. This sequence joins TRBV10-3 and TRBJ1-1; no clear D gene. From germline, CDR1 is ENHRY and CDR2 SYGVKD. CDR3 size: 13 residues. Trimming took off 7 bases at V and 0 bases at J, with 9 bases between the two ends. The CDR3 protein is CAITARLNTEAFF. DNA of the CDR3: TGTGCCATCACAGCCAGGTTGAACACTGAAGCTTTCTTT.

Here the CDR3 DNA reads TGTGCCAGCAGCACCCTCGACCGGGACATCCCCCAGCATTTT. Its translation: CASSTLDRDIPQHF. This chain uses TRBV7-9 with TRBJ1-5; perhaps TRBD1 as D (6 bases). CDR1 is SEHNR, CDR2 FQNEAQ, per germline (reference sequence). V dropped 5 bases and J dropped 10 bases, with 18 bases sitting between them. CDR3 length: 14 amino acids. Supplemented by reference TRBV7-9 and TRBJ1-5, the full variable domain reads DTGVSQNPRHKITKRGQNVTFRCDPISEHNRLYWYRQTLGQGPEFLTYFQNEAQLEKSRLLSDRFSAERPKGSFSTLEIQRTEQGDSAMYLCASSTLDRDIPQHFGDGTRLSIL.

This clone was seen more than once but under ten times. The rearrangement uses TRBV2 and TRBJ2-3; TRBD2 agrees at 7 bases. V was clipped by 1 base and J by 4 bases; unmatched bases: 2. Per germline, CDR1 SNHLY and CDR2 FYNNEI. The CDR3 loop spans 14 amino acids. The CDR3 region is CASSEGTSPDTQYF. CDR3 coding DNA: TGTGCCAGCAGTGAAGGGACTAGTCCAGATACGCAGTATTTT.

The sample holds a few counts of this clone. Other nucleotide sequences in the sample specify the same CDR3. V gene TRBV30 combines with J gene TRBJ2-3; D may be TRBD2 (6 bases). V shed 3 bases and J shed 0 bases, with 7 bases lying between them. This CDR3 has 13 residues. Germline CDR1 reads GTSNPN; CDR2 reads SVGIG (reference sequence). As DNA, the CDR3 is TGTGCCTGGAGCAGCGGGAGCACAGATACGCAGTATTTT. Its protein is CAWSSGSTDTQYF.

The chain couples TRBV5-6 to TRBJ2-3, with TRBD2 matching over 8 bases. The CDR3 length is 15 residues. Germline V gene data show CDR1 as SGHDT and CDR2 as YYEEEE. V trimming: 3 bases; J trimming: 4 bases; junction bases outside the gene matches: 7. The CDR3 region is CASSSAGRGADTQYF. In nucleotides, the CDR3 is TGTGCCAGCAGCTCTGCCGGGAGGGGGGCAGATACGCAGTATTTT.

V gene TRBV9 combines with J gene TRBJ2-3; TRBD1 is a possible D gene (5 bases). The CDR3 loop spans 15 amino acids. The V gene's germline CDR1 is SGDLS and CDR2 YYNGEE. V shed 0 bases and J shed 3 bases, with 11 bases lying between them. Here the CDR3 reads CASSVGKAGTDTQYF. For the CDR3, the DNA is TGTGCCAGCAGCGTAGGAAAGGCAGGGACAGATACGCAGTATTTT.

The CDR3 DNA reads TGTGCCAGCAGTTACACGACCCAGCAGGCTTCACCCCTCCACTTT. It is translated as CASSYTTQQASPLHF. The chain links TRBV6-6 to TRBJ1-6; no clear D gene. V was cut by 2 bases and J by 9 bases, with 14 bases left in between. Germline V gene lookup returns CDR1 MNHNY and CDR2 SVGAGI (reference sequence). This CDR3 region has 15 residues.

Only one count was recorded for this clone. The gene calls are TRBV18 and TRBJ2-7; D is perhaps TRBD1 (6 bases). Germline-derived CDR1 and CDR2 are KGHSH and LQKENI. The CDR3 loop spans 17 amino acids. Trimming took off 3 bases at V and 2 bases at J, with 20 bases between the two ends. The CDR3 bases are TGTGCCAGCTCACCTTACTTCACTACAGGGAGTCCCTACGAGCAGTACTTC. Encoded protein: CASSPYFTTGSPYEQYF. Filled out from reference TRBV18 and TRBJ2-7, the complete variable domain reads NAGVMQNPRHLVRRRGQEARLRCSPMKGHSHVYWYRQLPEEGLKFMVYLQKENIIDESGMPKERFSAEFPKEGPSILRIQQVVRGDSAAYFCASSPYFTTGSPYEQYFGPGTRLTVT.